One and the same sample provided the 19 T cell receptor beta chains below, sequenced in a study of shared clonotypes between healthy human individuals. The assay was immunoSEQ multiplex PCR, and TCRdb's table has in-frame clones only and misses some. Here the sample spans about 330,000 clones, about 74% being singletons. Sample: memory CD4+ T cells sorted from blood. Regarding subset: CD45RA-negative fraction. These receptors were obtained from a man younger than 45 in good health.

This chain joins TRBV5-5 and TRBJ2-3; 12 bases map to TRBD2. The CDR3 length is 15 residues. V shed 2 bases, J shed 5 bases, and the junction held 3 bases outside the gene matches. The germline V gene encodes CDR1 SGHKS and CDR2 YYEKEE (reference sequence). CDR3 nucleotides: TGTGCCAGCAGCTTTGTACTAGCGGGAGGAGATACGCAGTATTTT. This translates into CASSFVLAGGDTQYF.

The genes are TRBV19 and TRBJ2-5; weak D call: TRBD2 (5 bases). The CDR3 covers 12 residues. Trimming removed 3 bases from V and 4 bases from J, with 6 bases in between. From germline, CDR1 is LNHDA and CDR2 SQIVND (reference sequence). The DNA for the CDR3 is TGTGCCAGTAGTATCAGCGGAGAGACCCAGTACTTC. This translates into CASSISGETQYF.

CDR3 bases: TGTGCCAGCAGCTTGAGGGACACCCCTAACTATGGCTACACCTTC. Amino acids: CASSLRDTPNYGYTF. V usage is TRBV5-5 and J usage is TRBJ1-2, with a possible D match to TRBD1 (6 bases). Germline CDR1 and CDR2: SGHKS and YYEKEE (reference sequence). This CDR3 has 15 amino acids. V was clipped by 1 base and J by 0 bases, with 10 bases between them.

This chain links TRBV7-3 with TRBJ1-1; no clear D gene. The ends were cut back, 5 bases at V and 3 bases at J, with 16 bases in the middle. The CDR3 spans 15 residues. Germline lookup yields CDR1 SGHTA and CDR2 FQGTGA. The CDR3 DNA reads TGTGCCAGCAGCCTAGAAGACTCCGGGGACACTGAAGCTTTCTTT. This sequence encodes CASSLEDSGDTEAFF.

CDR3 in DNA: TGTGCCAGCAGCCTCCTCGGAGGGGACGGAAACACCATATATTTT. It codes for CASSLLGGDGNTIYF. The chain couples TRBV2 to TRBJ1-3, with D possibly matching TRBD1 (5 bases). Per the germline V gene, CDR1 is SNHLY and CDR2 is FYNNEI. The CDR3 has 15 amino acids. With 6 bases removed from V and 4 bases from J, the gap between germline ends came to 16 bases.

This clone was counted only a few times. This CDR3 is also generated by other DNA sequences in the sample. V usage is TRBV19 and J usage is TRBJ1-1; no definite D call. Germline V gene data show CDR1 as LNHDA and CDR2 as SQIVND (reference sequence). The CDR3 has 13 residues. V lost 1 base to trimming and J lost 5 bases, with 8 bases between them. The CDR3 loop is CASSIGGLTEAFF. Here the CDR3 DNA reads TGTGCCAGTAGTATAGGCGGACTAACTGAAGCTTTCTTT.

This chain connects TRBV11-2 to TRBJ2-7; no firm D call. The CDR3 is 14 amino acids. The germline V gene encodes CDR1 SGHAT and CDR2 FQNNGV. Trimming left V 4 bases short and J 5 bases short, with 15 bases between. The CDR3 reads CASSSDGPFHEQYF. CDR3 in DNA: TGTGCCAGCAGCTCGGACGGTCCCTTCCACGAGCAGTACTTC.

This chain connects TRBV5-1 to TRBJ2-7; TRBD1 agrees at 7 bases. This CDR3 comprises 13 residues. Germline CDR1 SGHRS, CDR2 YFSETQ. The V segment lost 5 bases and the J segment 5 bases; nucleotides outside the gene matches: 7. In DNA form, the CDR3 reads TGCGCCAGCAGGATCGGGACAGCCAACGAGCAGTACTTC. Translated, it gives CASRIGTANEQYF.

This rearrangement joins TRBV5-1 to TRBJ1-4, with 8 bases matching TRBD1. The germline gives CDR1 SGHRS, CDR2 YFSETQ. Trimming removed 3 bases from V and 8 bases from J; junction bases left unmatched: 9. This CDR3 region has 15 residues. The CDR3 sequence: CASSYQDRVGEKLFF. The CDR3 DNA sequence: TGCGCCAGCAGCTACCAGGACAGGGTGGGGGAAAAACTGTTTTTT.

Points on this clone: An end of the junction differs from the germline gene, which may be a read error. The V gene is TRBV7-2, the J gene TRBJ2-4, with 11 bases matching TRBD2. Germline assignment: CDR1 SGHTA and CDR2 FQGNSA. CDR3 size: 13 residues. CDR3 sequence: CASSLASGRDRCF. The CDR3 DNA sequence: TGTGCCAGCAGCTTAGCTAGCGGGAGGGATAGGTGCTTC.

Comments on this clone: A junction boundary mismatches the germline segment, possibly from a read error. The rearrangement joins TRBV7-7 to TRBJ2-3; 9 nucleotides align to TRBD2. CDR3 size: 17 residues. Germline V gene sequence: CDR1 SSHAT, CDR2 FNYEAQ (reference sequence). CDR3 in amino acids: CASSPSLTSGSTDTQYF. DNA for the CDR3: TGTGCTAGCAGCCCTAGCCTGACTAGCGGCAGCACAGATACGCAGTATTTT.

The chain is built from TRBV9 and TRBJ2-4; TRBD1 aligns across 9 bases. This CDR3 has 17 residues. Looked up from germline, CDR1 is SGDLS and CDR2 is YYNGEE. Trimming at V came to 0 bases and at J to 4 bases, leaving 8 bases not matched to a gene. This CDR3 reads CASSVDPGQGIKNIQYF. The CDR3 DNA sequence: TGTGCCAGCAGCGTAGACCCGGGACAGGGAATTAAAAACATTCAGTACTTC.

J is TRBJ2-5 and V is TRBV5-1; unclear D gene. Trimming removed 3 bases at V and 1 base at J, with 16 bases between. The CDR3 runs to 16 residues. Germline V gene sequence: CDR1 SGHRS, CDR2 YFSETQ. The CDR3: CASSYIRKGGQETQYF. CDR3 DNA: TGCGCCAGCAGCTATATCAGGAAGGGTGGCCAAGAGACCCAGTACTTC. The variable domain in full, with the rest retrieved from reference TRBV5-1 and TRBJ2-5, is KAGVTQTPRYLIKTRGQQVTLSCSPISGHRSVSWYQQTPGQGLQFLFEYFSETQRNKGNFPGRFSGRQFSNSRSEMNVSTLELGDSALYLCASSYIRKGGQETQYFGPGTRLLVL.

The CDR3 DNA reads TGTGCCAGCAGCTCGGGACAGGGGACAACTAATGAAAAACTGTTTTTT. It specifies CASSSGQGTTNEKLFF. V is TRBV4-2 and J is TRBJ1-4, with 10 bases matching TRBD1. CDR3 length: 16 residues. Germline trimming cut 5 bases from V and 0 bases from J; bases unmatched to any gene: 3. Germline CDR1 LGHNA, CDR2 YNFKEQ.

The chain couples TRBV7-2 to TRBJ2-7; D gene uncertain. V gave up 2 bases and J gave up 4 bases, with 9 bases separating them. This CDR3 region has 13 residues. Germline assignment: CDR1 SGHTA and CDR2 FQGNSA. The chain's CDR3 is CASSLKVLYEQYF. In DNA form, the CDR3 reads TGTGCCAGCAGCTTAAAGGTTCTTTACGAGCAGTACTTC.

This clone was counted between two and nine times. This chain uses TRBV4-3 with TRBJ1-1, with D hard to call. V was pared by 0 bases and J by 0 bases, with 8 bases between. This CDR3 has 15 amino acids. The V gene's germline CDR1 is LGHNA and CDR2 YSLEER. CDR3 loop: CASSQEPVMNTEAFF. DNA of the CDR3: TGCGCCAGCAGCCAAGAACCAGTCATGAACACTGAAGCTTTCTTT.

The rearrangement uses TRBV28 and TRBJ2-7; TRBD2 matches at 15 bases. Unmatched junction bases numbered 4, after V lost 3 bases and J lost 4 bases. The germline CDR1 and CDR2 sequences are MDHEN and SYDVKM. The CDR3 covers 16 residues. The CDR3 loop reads CASSFRGLAGGYEQYF. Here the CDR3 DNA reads TGTGCCAGCAGTTTCCGAGGACTAGCGGGAGGGTACGAGCAGTACTTC.

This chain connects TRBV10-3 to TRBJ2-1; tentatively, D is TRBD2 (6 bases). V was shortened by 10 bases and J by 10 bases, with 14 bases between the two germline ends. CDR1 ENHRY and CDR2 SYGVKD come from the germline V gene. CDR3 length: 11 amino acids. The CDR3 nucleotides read TGTGCCAGCCTCGGGGGACTCGAGCAGTTCTTC. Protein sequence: CASLGGLEQFF.

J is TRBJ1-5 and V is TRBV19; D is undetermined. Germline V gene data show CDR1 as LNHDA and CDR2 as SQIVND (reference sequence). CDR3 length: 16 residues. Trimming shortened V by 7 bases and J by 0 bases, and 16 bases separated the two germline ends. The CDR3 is CASNPDRVYSNQPQHF. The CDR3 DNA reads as TGTGCCAGTAACCCCGACCGGGTATATAGCAATCAGCCCCAGCATTTT.